Each of the 32 T cell receptor beta chains below was sequenced from the same sample in a study of T-cell reconstitution after alpha-beta-depleted transplantation in children. Library preparation (for TCRbeta) was performed with unique molecular identifiers. MiXCR, applied by TCRdb to the PCR reads, yields one record per CDR3 protein. The sample gives 800,000 to 1,000,000 distinct CDR3 sequences, about 31% of which show up once; about 28% is in the top ten. This material consisted of PBMCs, mostly from graft donor cells, taken 360 days after TCRalphabeta/CD19-depleted stem cell transplant. The receptors were sampled from a boy in the first two years of life who had a stem cell transplant for SCID, so the T cells may come from the graft donor.

There are a few counts of this clonotype. The chain has TRBV29-1 and TRBJ2-6; 9 nucleotides align to TRBD1. The CDR3 length is 15 residues. J was trimmed by 2 bases and V by 4 bases; bases with no gene match: 3. Germline lookup yields CDR1 SQVTM and CDR2 ANQGSEA. The CDR3 sequence: CSVVDRGAGANVLTF. In nucleotides, the CDR3 is TGCAGCGTTGTCGACAGGGGGGCTGGGGCCAACGTCCTGACTTTC.

The chain joins TRBV20-1 to TRBJ1-2, with D possibly matching TRBD1 (5 bases). Trimming pared 1 base from V and 2 bases from J, leaving 11 bases between. There are 14 residues in the CDR3. CDR1 and CDR2 from the germline V gene are DFQATT and SNEGSKA (reference sequence). The CDR3: CSARVLGRNYGYTF. In nucleotides, the CDR3 is TGCAGTGCTAGAGTGCTGGGACGGAACTATGGCTACACCTTC.

The gene calls are TRBV4-3 and TRBJ2-2; D is perhaps TRBD1 (6 bases). Germline CDR1 reads LGHNA; CDR2 reads YSLEER. V was pared by 0 bases and J by 4 bases, with 12 bases between. CDR3 length: 16 amino acids. The CDR3 coding sequence is TGCGCCAGCAGCCAAGAAGGGACATCGGCCACCGGGGAGCTGTTTTTT. Amino acid sequence: CASSQEGTSATGELFF.

V is TRBV7-2 and J is TRBJ1-3; D not resolved. This CDR3 has 17 amino acids. Germline loops: CDR1 SGHTA, CDR2 FQGNSA. V dropped 2 bases and J dropped 0 bases, with 14 bases sitting between them. The CDR3 sequence is CASSLWHGLNSGNTIYF. The CDR3 DNA is TGTGCCAGCAGCTTATGGCATGGCCTGAACTCTGGAAACACCATATATTTT. Variable domain in full (rest from reference TRBV7-2 and TRBJ1-3): GAGVSQSPSNKVTEKGKDVELRCDPISGHTALYWYRQSLGQGLEFLIYFQGNSAPDKSGLPSDRFSAERTGGSVSTLTIQRTQQEDSAVYLCASSLWHGLNSGNTIYFGEGSWLTVV.

This clonotype has a handful of counts. The CDR3 nucleotides read TGTGCCAGCAGTTTAGACTGGACAGGGAGGCGCTACGAGCAGTACTTC. Protein product: CASSLDWTGRRYEQYF. This chain connects TRBV12-3 or TRBV12-4 to TRBJ2-7; TRBD1 agrees at 8 bases. V dropped 1 base and J dropped 3; count of bases not matched to a gene: 8. The CDR3 sequence is 16 residues long.

The chain joins TRBV4-1 to TRBJ2-3; 7 bases are shared with TRBD2. The V and J ends lost 4 bases and 6 bases, in that order; junction bases with no gene match: 10. The CDR3 is made up of 15 amino acids. Germline V gene sequence: CDR1 MGHRA, CDR2 YSYEKL. The CDR3 nucleotides are TGCGCCAGCAGCCCTCGTGCCGGGGGAGGGGATACGCAGTATTTT. Its translation: CASSPRAGGGDTQYF.

The genes are TRBV2 and TRBJ2-3; a possible D gene is TRBD1 (5 bases). The CDR3 runs to 14 residues. CDR1 is SNHLY and CDR2 is FYNNEI in the germline V gene. Deletions cut 8 bases from V and 5 bases from J, with 17 bases between. Here the CDR3 DNA reads TGTGCCAGCTCCCCGTCGCGTCAGGGAGATACGCAGTATTTT. This gives the protein CASSPSRQGDTQYF.

The rearrangement links TRBV12-5 to TRBJ2-3; TRBD2 might be the D (6 bases). V gave up 4 bases and J gave up 11 bases, with 13 bases separating them. CDR1 is LGHNT, CDR2 FRNRAP, per germline. The CDR3 has 12 amino acids. CDR3 sequence reads: CASGWELGGQYF. The CDR3 DNA reads TGTGCTAGTGGTTGGGAACTGGGGGGGCAGTATTTT.

V is TRBV5-1 and J is TRBJ2-7; 9 nucleotides align to TRBD2. V gave up 0 bases and J gave up 1 base; unmatched junction bases: 5. The CDR3 runs 16 residues. The germline gives CDR1 SGHRS, CDR2 YFSETQ. In nucleotides, the CDR3 is TGCGCCAGCAGCTTGGCGGCAGCGGGGGGATCCTACGAGCAGTACTTC. It specifies CASSLAAAGGSYEQYF.

This chain links TRBV15 with TRBJ2-7; no clear D. The CDR3 consists of 12 residues. The V and J ends lost 0 bases and 6 bases respectively, with 6 bases between them. Germline CDR1 is LNHNV and CDR2 is YYDKDF (reference sequence). DNA for the CDR3: TGTGCCACCAGCAGAGATTTCTTCGAGCAGTACTTC. Its translation is CATSRDFFEQYF.

In this sample, this clonotype turned up a few times. The rearrangement links TRBV6-2 or TRBV6-3 to TRBJ1-5, with 10 bases identical to TRBD1. The germline gives CDR1 MNHEY, CDR2 SVGEGT. V lost 8 bases and J lost 6; bases outside the gene matches: 10. This CDR3 has 15 amino acids. The CDR3, as DNA: TGTGCCAGCGGCATTCCCGGGACAGGGGCTCAGCCCCAGCATTTT. Translated, it gives CASGIPGTGAQPQHF.

The chain is built from TRBV18 and TRBJ2-3; D gene ambiguous. The CDR3 totals 16 residues. V lost 0 bases and J 4 bases, leaving 14 bases between the germline ends. From germline, CDR1 is KGHSH and CDR2 LQKENI. CDR3 in amino acids: CASSPPPTGLADTQYF. CDR3 nucleotide sequence: TGTGCCAGCTCACCACCGCCTACTGGCCTGGCAGATACGCAGTATTTT.

This clonotype was counted only a few times. The chain couples TRBV12-3 or TRBV12-4 to TRBJ1-4; the D is unclear. V was cut by 3 bases and J by 7 bases, with 9 bases left in between. The CDR3 has 13 amino acids. This CDR3 is CASSFGESEKLFF. CDR3 nucleotide sequence: TGTGCCAGCAGTTTCGGGGAATCTGAAAAACTGTTTTTT.

The chain couples TRBV7-2 to TRBJ2-2; TRBD1 aligns across 7 bases. The germline V gene has CDR1 SGHTA and CDR2 FQGNSA. J lost 4 bases, V lost 5 bases, and 7 bases had no gene match. The CDR3 is 15 residues long. CDR3 nucleotide sequence: TGTGCCAGCAGCCCACAGGGGCGAGGCACCGGGGAGCTGTTTTTT. Its translation: CASSPQGRGTGELFF.

The chain uses TRBV5-1 and TRBJ2-1; 13 nucleotides agree with TRBD2. The CDR3 runs to 20 residues. Trimming removed 1 base from V and 0 bases from J; junction bases left unmatched: 10. Germline CDR1 is SGHRS and CDR2 is YFSETQ. The chain's CDR3 is CASSLIAGTSGTHSYNEQFF. The CDR3 DNA sequence: TGCGCCAGCAGCTTGATCGCCGGGACTAGCGGGACCCACTCCTACAATGAGCAGTTCTTC.

CDR3 bases: TGTGCCAGCAGCCAAGAAATGGGGCGGCAAGAGACCCAGTACTTC. Its protein is CASSQEMGRQETQYF. This sequence joins TRBV3-1 and TRBJ2-5; a weak D match, TRBD1 (5 bases). The length of the CDR3 is 15 residues. The germline gives CDR1 LGHDT, CDR2 YNNKEL (reference sequence). V lost 0 bases, J lost 2 bases, and 10 bases lay in between.

The chain employs TRBV4-1 and TRBJ2-7; D might be TRBD2 (5 bases). Deletions cut 4 bases from V and 5 bases from J, with 12 bases between. This CDR3 is built from 13 residues. CDR1 and CDR2 from the germline V gene are MGHRA and YSYEKL. CDR3 bases: TGCGCCAGCAGCCGGGCCTTCGGGGACGAGCAGTACTTC. Its translation: CASSRAFGDEQYF.

The chain links TRBV20-1 to TRBJ2-3; 8 nucleotides line up with TRBD2. This CDR3 has 17 amino acids. With 5 bases clipped from V and 6 bases from J, the junction kept 19 bases outside the gene matches. Germline CDR1 and CDR2: DFQATT and SNEGSKA (reference sequence). CDR3 sequence reads: CSAPLPRVAGPEDTQYF. The CDR3 DNA reads as TGCAGTGCTCCTCTCCCCCGGGTAGCGGGGCCGGAGGATACGCAGTATTTT.

The J gene is TRBJ2-7, the V gene TRBV12-3 or TRBV12-4; a weak D match, TRBD2 (6 bases). V was shortened by 4 bases and J by 2 bases, with 9 bases between the two germline ends. The CDR3 totals 13 residues. CDR3 sequence (DNA): TGTGCCAGCAGTTGGCGGGGACCCTACGAGCAGTACTTC. This sequence encodes CASSWRGPYEQYF.

The chain links TRBV10-3 to TRBJ2-7; 7 nucleotides match TRBD1. The CDR3 is 15 residues long. Germline V gives CDR1 ENHRY, CDR2 SYGVKD. The V segment lost 0 bases and the J segment 3 bases; nucleotides outside the gene matches: 5. The CDR3 protein is CAISESRTGFYEQYF. Written as DNA, the CDR3 is TGTGCCATCAGTGAGTCCCGGACAGGATTCTACGAGCAGTACTTC.

Only a few counts were recorded for this clonotype. The chain couples TRBV4-1 to TRBJ2-5, with D uncertain. With 0 bases removed from V and 5 bases from J, the gap between germline ends came to 10 bases. The CDR3 consists of 14 residues. Germline CDR1 is MGHRA and CDR2 is YSYEKL. For the CDR3, the DNA is TGCGCCAGCAGCCAAGATTGGCTCAGGGAGACCCAGTACTTC. It specifies CASSQDWLRETQYF.

This chain joins TRBV5-1 and TRBJ2-7; the D is unclear. V dropped 6 bases and J dropped 6 bases, with 7 bases sitting between them. This CDR3 spans 10 amino acids. Germline-derived CDR1 and CDR2 are SGHRS and YFSETQ. The CDR3 nucleotides read TGCGCCAGCATGTTCTCCGAGCAGTACTTC. Translating gives CASMFSEQYF. Drawing the rest from reference TRBV5-1 and TRBJ2-7, the complete variable domain is KAGVTQTPRYLIKTRGQQVTLSCSPISGHRSVSWYQQTPGQGLQFLFEYFSETQRNKGNFPGRFSGRQFSNSRSEMNVSTLELGDSALYLCASMFSEQYFGPGTRLTVT.

The chain employs TRBV7-2 and TRBJ2-7, with a weak D call TRBD1 (6 bases). V lost 5 bases to trimming and J lost 1 base, with 15 bases between them. Germline loops: CDR1 SGHTA, CDR2 FQGNSA. The CDR3 covers 15 residues. The DNA of the CDR3 is TGTGCCAGCAGCCCCAGGGGCTCTTCTTCCTACGAGCAGTACTTC. Protein sequence: CASSPRGSSSYEQYF.

DNA of the CDR3: TGTGCCAGCGCGCAGGGGGCGCTGGGGGGCTACACCTTC. This encodes CASAQGALGGYTF. V is TRBV25-1 and J is TRBJ1-2; 8 bases map to TRBD1. CDR1 is MGHDK and CDR2 is SYGVNS in the germline V gene. The CDR3 covers 13 residues. V shed 8 bases and J 8 bases; nucleotides not matched to a gene: 10.

Here the CDR3 DNA reads TGTGCCAGCAGTTTTAGGGGTAGCGGGAATGACAAAAACATTCAGTACTTC. This encodes CASSFRGSGNDKNIQYF. This sequence joins TRBV12-3 or TRBV12-4 and TRBJ2-4; TRBD2 agrees at 8 bases. This CDR3 is built from 17 residues. Trimming at V came to 3 bases and at J to 3 bases, leaving 10 bases not matched to a gene.

The chain is built from TRBV7-6 and TRBJ2-7; D is undetermined. The length of the CDR3 is 13 residues. The V and J ends lost 4 bases and 2 bases respectively, with 9 bases between them. CDR1 is SGHVS, CDR2 FNYEAQ, per germline. In DNA form, the CDR3 reads TGTGCCAGCAGCTCGGAACTCCCCTACGAGCAGTACTTC. Residues: CASSSELPYEQYF.

Concerning this clonotype itself: One junction end does not reproduce the germline sequence, and a read error may be involved. The chain uses TRBV2 and TRBJ2-1, with a possible D match to TRBD1 (7 bases). This CDR3 is 11 amino acids long. The germline V gene has CDR1 SNHLY and CDR2 FYNNEI. The CDR3 region is CASSVGGGEIF. CDR3 nucleotide sequence: TGTGCCAGCAGTGTCGGAGGGGGCGAGATCTTC.

This clonotype was recorded many times. The chain joins TRBV5-1 to TRBJ2-1, with 10 nucleotides matching TRBD2. With V trimmed by 0 bases and J by 7 bases, 1 base remained unmatched. This CDR3 has 14 residues. Germline V CDR1 and CDR2: SGHRS, YFSETQ. CDR3 nucleotides: TGCGCCAGCAGCTTGGAACTAGCGGGGAATGAGCAGTTCTTC. It specifies CASSLELAGNEQFF.

The rearrangement uses TRBV20-1 and TRBJ2-1, with D perhaps matching TRBD2 (5 bases). This CDR3 region has 14 residues. Looked up from germline, CDR1 is DFQATT and CDR2 is SNEGSKA (reference sequence). V lost 1 base and J lost 5, with 12 bases in between. The CDR3 DNA sequence: TGCAGTGCTAGAGTCGGTTCTAGCAACAATGAGCAGTTCTTC. Translating gives CSARVGSSNNEQFF.

This chain connects TRBV28 to TRBJ2-7, with TRBD1 matching over 12 bases. V dropped 4 bases and J dropped 5; count of bases not matched to a gene: 15. CDR3 length: 18 amino acids. Germline V gives CDR1 MDHEN, CDR2 SYDVKM. In DNA, the CDR3 is TGTGCCAGCAGTTCCCCCCAAACGGGGGACAGGGGGCATCACGAGCAGTACTTC. Protein product: CASSSPQTGDRGHHEQYF.

The chain is built from TRBV6-1 and TRBJ2-5; TRBD2 matches 12 bases. The V segment lost 5 bases and the J segment 5 bases; nucleotides outside the gene matches: 12. The germline V gene encodes CDR1 MNHNS and CDR2 SASEGT. The length of the CDR3 is 17 residues. The CDR3: CASSPFPSGGVQETQYF. The CDR3 DNA reads TGTGCCAGCAGTCCATTCCCTAGCGGGGGGGTTCAGGAGACCCAGTACTTC.

This clonotype showed up just a few times. This chain connects TRBV10-3 to TRBJ1-1; a weak D match, TRBD1 (6 bases). Per the germline V gene, CDR1 is ENHRY and CDR2 is SYGVKD. V was pared by 6 bases and J by 5 bases, with 10 bases between. This CDR3 spans 12 amino acids. CDR3 coding DNA: TGTGCCATCAGGGGCAGGGGAACTGAAGCTTTCTTT. It yields the protein CAIRGRGTEAFF.